These 11 T cell receptor beta chains originate from one sample sequenced in a study of T cells in tuberculosis. Assay used: immunoSEQ multiplex PCR; TCRdb lists only in-frame clones, some missing. The sample has tens of thousands of clones, about 94% seen once. The sample was PBMCs. These receptor sequences come from a donor aged 10-29 years with latent tuberculosis or without tuberculosis infection. Some clones in this sample may be carry-over from other donors' samples.

This chain uses TRBV7-2 with TRBJ2-7, with a tentative D call TRBD2 (6 bases). Trimming stripped 2 bases from V and 4 bases from J, with 15 bases between. CDR3 length: 15 amino acids. From germline, CDR1 is SGHTA and CDR2 FQGNSA. The CDR3 DNA reads TGTGCCAGCAGCTTATTACGGGCGGGGAGATACGAGCAGTACTTC. It translates to CASSLLRAGRYEQYF.

The chain couples TRBV13 to TRBJ2-5, with 8 bases lining up with TRBD1. Germline V gives CDR1 PRHDT, CDR2 FYEKMQ (reference sequence). The CDR3 extends over 16 amino acids. Trimming cost V 0 bases and J 5 bases; bases outside gene matches: 8. Here the CDR3 DNA reads TGTGCCAGCAGCTTAGGCAGTCCAGGGGGCCGGGAGACCCAGTACTTC. Its translation is CASSLGSPGGRETQYF.

This clone was observed a single time. The rearrangement uses TRBV6-5 and TRBJ1-6, with D perhaps matching TRBD1 (6 bases). This CDR3 has 15 amino acids. CDR1 is MNHEY and CDR2 is SVGAGI in the germline V gene. Trimming removed 0 bases at V and 7 bases at J, with 10 bases between. The chain's CDR3 is CASSYSQGPNSPLHF. The CDR3 DNA reads as TGTGCCAGCAGTTACTCGCAGGGGCCGAATTCACCCCTCCACTTT.

A single count supports this clone. The chain employs TRBV6-6 and TRBJ1-3, with D perhaps TRBD1 (5 bases). CDR1 is MNHNY and CDR2 is SVGAGI in the germline V gene (reference sequence). This CDR3 has 15 amino acids. V was pared by 2 bases and J by 0 bases, with 8 bases between. CDR3 region: CASSYRGSSGNTIYF. The CDR3 bases are TGTGCCAGCAGTTACAGGGGCAGCTCTGGAAACACCATATATTTT.

The sample holds one count of this clone. V usage is TRBV2 and J usage is TRBJ1-3; no clear D gene. Germline CDR1 reads SNHLY; CDR2 reads FYNNEI. CDR3 length: 12 residues. V was trimmed by 6 bases and J by 4 bases, leaving 7 bases between them. CDR3 amino acids: CASSPVGNTIYF. The CDR3 nucleotides read TGTGCCAGCAGCCCGGTGGGAAACACCATATATTTT.

The gene calls are TRBV7-2 and TRBJ2-7; tentatively, D is TRBD1 (6 bases). V was trimmed by 5 bases and J by 6 bases, leaving 17 bases between them. Per the germline V gene, CDR1 is SGHTA and CDR2 is FQGNSA. The CDR3 covers 14 residues. CDR3 loop: CASSLSQGVGEQYV. DNA for the CDR3: TGTGCCAGCAGCCTCTCACAGGGCGTCGGCGAGCAGTACGTC.

This sequence joins TRBV7-2 and TRBJ2-3; 7 bases fit TRBD2. V dropped 6 bases and J dropped 2; count of bases not matched to a gene: 11. Per germline, CDR1 SGHTA and CDR2 FQGNSA. The CDR3 runs 16 residues. The CDR3 sequence: CASRKNPSGVTDTQYF. In DNA, the CDR3 is TGTGCCAGCAGAAAAAATCCCAGCGGGGTCACAGATACGCAGTATTTT. Based on the CDR3 plus reference TRBV7-2 and TRBJ2-3, the full variable domain is GAGVSQSPSNKVTEKGKDVELRCDPISGHTALYWYRQSLGQGLEFLIYFQGNSAPDKSGLPSDRFSAERTGGSVSTLTIQRTQQEDSAVYLCASRKNPSGVTDTQYFGPGTRLTVL.

J is TRBJ2-7 and V is TRBV2, with TRBD1 matching 7 bases. V lost 4 bases and J lost 2; bases outside the gene matches: 8. Germline assignment: CDR1 SNHLY and CDR2 FYNNEI. The CDR3 extends over 15 amino acids. The CDR3 DNA is TGTGCCAGCAGTGTAGACAGGACAGGTCCCTACGAGCAGTACTTC. It is translated as CASSVDRTGPYEQYF.

As to this clone: A junction boundary mismatches the germline segment, possibly from a read error. The chain couples TRBV25-1 to TRBJ2-2; 9 nucleotides align to TRBD2. Germline V gene sequence: CDR1 MGHDK, CDR2 SYGVNS. This CDR3 is built from 15 residues. As DNA, the CDR3 is TGTGCCAGTAGCCTCGGGACTAGCTTTACCGAGGAGCTGTTTTTT. It encodes CASSLGTSFTEELFF.

The chain carries TRBV18 and TRBJ1-5; D not certain. This CDR3 is built from 14 residues. With 2 bases removed from V and 6 bases from J, the gap between germline ends came to 11 bases. Germline V gene sequence: CDR1 KGHSH, CDR2 LQKENI. CDR3 region: CASSPSGPFQPQHF. Here the CDR3 DNA reads TGTGCCAGCTCACCAAGTGGCCCCTTTCAGCCCCAGCATTTT.

J is TRBJ1-2 and V is TRBV27; 9 bases are a match to TRBD1. V shed 8 bases and J 2 bases; nucleotides not matched to a gene: 3. Germline assignment: CDR1 MNHEY and CDR2 SMNVEV (reference sequence). The CDR3 runs 13 residues. The CDR3 loop reads CASATGGNYGYTF. CDR3 sequence (DNA): TGTGCCAGCGCAACAGGGGGCAACTATGGCTACACCTTC.